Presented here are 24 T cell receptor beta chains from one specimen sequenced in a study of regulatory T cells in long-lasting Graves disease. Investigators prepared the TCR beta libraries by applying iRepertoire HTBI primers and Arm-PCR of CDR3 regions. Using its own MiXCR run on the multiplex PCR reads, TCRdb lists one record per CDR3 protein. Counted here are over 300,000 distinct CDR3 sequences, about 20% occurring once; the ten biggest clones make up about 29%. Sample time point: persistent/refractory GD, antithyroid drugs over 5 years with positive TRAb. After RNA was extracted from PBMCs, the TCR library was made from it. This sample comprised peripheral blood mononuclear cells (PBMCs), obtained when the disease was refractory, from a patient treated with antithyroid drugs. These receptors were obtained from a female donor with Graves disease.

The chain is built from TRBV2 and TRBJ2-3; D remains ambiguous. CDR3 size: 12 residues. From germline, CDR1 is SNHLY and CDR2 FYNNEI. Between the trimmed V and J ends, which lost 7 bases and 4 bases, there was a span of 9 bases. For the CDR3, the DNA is TGTGCCAGCATTCGTCCGCCAGATACGCAGTATTTT. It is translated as CASIRPPDTQYF.

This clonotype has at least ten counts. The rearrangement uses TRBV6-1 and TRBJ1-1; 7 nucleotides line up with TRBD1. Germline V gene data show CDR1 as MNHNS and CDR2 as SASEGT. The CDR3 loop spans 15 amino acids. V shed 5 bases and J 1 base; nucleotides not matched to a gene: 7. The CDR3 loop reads CASSTRQGGNTEAFF. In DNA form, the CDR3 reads TGTGCCAGCAGTACACGACAGGGTGGGAACACTGAAGCTTTCTTT.

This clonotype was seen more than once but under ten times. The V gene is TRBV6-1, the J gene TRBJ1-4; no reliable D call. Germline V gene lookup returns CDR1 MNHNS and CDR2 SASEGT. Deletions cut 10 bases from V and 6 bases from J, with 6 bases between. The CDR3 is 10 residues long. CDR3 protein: CATSYEKLFF. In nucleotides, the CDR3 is TGTGCCACCAGCTATGAAAAACTGTTTTTT.

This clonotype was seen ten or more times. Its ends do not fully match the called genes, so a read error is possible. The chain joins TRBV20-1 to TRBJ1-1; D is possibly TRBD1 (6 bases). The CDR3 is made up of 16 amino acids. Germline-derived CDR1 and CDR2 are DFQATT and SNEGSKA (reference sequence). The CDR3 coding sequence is TGCAGTGCGAGAGGGGGGAGGGGCAGCCGGAACACTGAAGCTTTCTTT. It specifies CSARGGRGSRNTEAFF.

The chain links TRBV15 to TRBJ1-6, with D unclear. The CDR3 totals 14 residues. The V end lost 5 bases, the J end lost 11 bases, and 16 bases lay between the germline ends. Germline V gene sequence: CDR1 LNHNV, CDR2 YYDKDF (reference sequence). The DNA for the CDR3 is TGTGCCACCAGCGAGGACCATCTCAGGACACCCCTCCACTTT. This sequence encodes CATSEDHLRTPLHF.

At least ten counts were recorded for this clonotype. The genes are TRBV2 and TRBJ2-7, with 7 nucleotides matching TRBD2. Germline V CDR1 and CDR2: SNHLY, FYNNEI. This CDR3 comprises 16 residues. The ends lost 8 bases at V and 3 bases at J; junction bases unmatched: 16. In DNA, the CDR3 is TGTGCCAGCTTAGGCGGGACCGGGAGGCGAAACTACGAGCAGTACTTC. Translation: CASLGGTGRRNYEQYF.

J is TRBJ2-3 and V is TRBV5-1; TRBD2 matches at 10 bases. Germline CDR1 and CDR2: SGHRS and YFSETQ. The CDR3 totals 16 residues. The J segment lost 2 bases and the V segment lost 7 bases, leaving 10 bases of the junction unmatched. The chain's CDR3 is CASRSQAGGFTDTQYF. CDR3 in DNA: TGCGCCAGCCGGTCTCAAGCGGGAGGGTTCACAGATACGCAGTATTTT.

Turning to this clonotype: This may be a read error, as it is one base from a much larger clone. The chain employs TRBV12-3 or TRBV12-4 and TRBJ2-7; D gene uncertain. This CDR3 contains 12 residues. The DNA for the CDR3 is TGTGCCAGCAGCAGGTCTTTTGTCGAGCAGCACTTC. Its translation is CASSRSFVEQHF.

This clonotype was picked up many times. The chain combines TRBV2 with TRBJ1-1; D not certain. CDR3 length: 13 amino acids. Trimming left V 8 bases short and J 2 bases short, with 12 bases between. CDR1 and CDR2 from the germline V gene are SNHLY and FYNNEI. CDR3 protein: CASAYGVNTEAFF. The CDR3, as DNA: TGTGCCAGCGCCTACGGGGTAAACACTGAAGCTTTCTTT.

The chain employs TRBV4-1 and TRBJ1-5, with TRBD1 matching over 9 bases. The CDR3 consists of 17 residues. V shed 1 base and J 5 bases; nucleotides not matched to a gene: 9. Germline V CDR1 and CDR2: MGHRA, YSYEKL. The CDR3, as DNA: TGCGCCAGCAGCCAAGGGCCCGGACAGGGGATTGATCAGCCCCAGCATTTT. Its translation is CASSQGPGQGIDQPQHF.

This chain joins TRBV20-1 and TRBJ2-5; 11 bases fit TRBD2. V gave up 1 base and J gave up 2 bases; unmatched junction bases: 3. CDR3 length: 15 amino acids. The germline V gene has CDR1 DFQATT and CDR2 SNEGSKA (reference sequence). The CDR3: CSARVTSGEQETQYF. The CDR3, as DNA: TGCAGTGCTAGAGTGACTAGCGGGGAACAAGAGACCCAGTACTTC.

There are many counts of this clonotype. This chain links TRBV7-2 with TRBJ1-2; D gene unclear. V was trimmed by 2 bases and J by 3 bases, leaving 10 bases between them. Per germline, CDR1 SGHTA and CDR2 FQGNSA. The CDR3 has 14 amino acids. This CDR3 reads CASSLSPLDYGYTF. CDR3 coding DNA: TGTGCCAGCAGCTTATCACCGCTAGACTATGGCTACACCTTC.

In DNA form, the CDR3 reads TGTGCCAGCAGCCAGGGCAGAAGGGACAGCAGCAAAGAGACCCAGTACTTC. Amino acids: CASSQGRRDSSKETQYF. This rearrangement joins TRBV3-1 to TRBJ2-5; 7 nucleotides match TRBD1. Germline-derived CDR1 and CDR2 are LGHDT and YNNKEL (reference sequence). The CDR3 totals 17 residues. Trimming at V came to 3 bases and at J to 3 bases, leaving 13 bases not matched to a gene.

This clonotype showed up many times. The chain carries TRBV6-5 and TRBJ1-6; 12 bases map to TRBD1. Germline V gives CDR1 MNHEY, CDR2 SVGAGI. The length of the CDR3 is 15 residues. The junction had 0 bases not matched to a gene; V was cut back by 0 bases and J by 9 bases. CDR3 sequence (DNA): TGTGCCAGCAGTTACTCGGGACAGGGGGCTTCACCCCTCCACTTT. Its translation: CASSYSGQGASPLHF.

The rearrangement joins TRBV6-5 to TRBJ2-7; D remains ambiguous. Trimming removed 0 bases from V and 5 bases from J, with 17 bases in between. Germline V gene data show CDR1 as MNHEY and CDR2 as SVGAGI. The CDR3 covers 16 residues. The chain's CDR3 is CASSYSSRAGRDEQYF. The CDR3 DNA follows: TGTGCCAGCAGTTACTCCTCCCGGGCAGGCCGGGACGAGCAGTACTTC.

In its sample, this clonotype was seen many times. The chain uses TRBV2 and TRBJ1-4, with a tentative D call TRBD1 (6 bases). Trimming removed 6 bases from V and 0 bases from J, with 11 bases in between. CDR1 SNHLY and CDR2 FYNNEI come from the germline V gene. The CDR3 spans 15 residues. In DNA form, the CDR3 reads TGTGCCAGCAGGAGGGACACCGCAACTAATGAAAAACTGTTTTTT. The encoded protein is CASRRDTATNEKLFF. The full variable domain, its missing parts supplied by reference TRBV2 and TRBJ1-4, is EPEVTQTPSHQVTQMGQEVILRCVPISNHLYFYWYRQILGQKVEFLVSFYNNEISEKSEIFDDQFSVERPDGSNFTLKIRSTKLEDSAMYFCASRRDTATNEKLFFGSGTQLSVL.

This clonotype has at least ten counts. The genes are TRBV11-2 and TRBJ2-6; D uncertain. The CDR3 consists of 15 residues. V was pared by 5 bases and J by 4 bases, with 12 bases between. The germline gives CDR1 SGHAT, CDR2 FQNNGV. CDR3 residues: CASSASQTGANVLTF. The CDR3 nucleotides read TGTGCCAGCAGCGCCAGCCAAACGGGGGCCAACGTCCTGACTTTC.

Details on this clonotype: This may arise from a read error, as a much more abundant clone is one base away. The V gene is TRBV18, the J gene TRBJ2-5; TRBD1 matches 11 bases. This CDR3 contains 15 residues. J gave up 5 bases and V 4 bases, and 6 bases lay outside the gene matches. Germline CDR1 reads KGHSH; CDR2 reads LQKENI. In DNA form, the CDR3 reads TGTGCCAGCTCACGACCGGGACAGGGGGTCGAGACCCAGTACTTC. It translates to CASSRPGQGVETQYF.

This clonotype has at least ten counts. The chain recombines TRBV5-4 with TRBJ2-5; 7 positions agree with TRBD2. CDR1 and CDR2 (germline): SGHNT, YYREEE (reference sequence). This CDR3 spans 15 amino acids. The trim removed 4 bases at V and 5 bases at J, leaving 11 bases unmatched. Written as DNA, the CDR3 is TGTGCCAGCAGCGCCGGGGGGAACAATCGGGAGACCCAGTACTTC. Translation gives CASSAGGNNRETQYF.

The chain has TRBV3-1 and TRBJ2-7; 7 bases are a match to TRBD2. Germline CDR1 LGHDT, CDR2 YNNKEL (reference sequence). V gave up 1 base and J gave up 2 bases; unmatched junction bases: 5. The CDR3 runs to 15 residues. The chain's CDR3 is CASSQVDSGPYEQYF. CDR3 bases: TGTGCCAGCAGCCAAGTGGATAGCGGGCCCTACGAGCAGTACTTC.

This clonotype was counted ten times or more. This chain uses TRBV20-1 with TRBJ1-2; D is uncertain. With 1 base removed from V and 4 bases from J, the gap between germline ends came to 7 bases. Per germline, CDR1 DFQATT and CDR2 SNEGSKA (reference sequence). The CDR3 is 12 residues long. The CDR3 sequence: CSARGKGYGYTF. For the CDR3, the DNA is TGCAGTGCTAGAGGGAAAGGCTATGGCTACACCTTC.

CDR3 sequence: CASSLSSTSGNSYEQYF. CDR3 coding DNA: TGTGCCAGCAGTCTCTCCTCGACTAGCGGCAACTCCTACGAGCAGTACTTC. This sequence joins TRBV6-1 and TRBJ2-7; 9 positions agree with TRBD2. Trimming took 5 bases from V and 0 from J; bases not matched to a gene: 11. This CDR3 is 17 amino acids long. The germline V gene has CDR1 MNHNS and CDR2 SASEGT.

CDR3 protein: CASSQEVRGRGKTQYF. CDR3 DNA: TGTGCCAGCAGCCAAGAAGTTCGCGGGAGAGGGAAGACCCAGTACTTC. The chain joins TRBV3-1 to TRBJ2-5, with TRBD2 matching over 7 bases. The V gene end was trimmed by 0 bases and the J gene end by 6 bases; junction bases not matched to a gene: 10. Germline V gene data show CDR1 as LGHDT and CDR2 as YNNKEL (reference sequence). The CDR3 loop spans 16 amino acids.

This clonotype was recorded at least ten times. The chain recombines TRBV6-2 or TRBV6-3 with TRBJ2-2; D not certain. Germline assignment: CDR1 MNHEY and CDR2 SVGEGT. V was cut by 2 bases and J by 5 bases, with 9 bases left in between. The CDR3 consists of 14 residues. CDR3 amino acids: CASSYRLQTGELFF. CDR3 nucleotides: TGTGCCAGCAGTTACCGGCTCCAGACCGGGGAGCTGTTTTTT.